Listed below are T cell receptor beta chains from one sample, sequenced in a study of blood T cell repertoires in COVID-19. Only in-frame clones appear in the TCRdb table, and some are missing; sequencing was by immunoSEQ multiplex PCR. The sample has some 350,000 clones, about 88% seen once. Sequenced material: PBMCs or T cells enriched from blood (not recorded which). The source is a woman in her 30s who had recovered from COVID-19. The CDR3 runs from the conserved cysteine through the conserved F or W. A D gene is named only where the DNA matches it firmly. Some rows have no size entry. The others give once, few or many, or a class for an expanded clone.

- | TRBJ2-2 | - | TRBV4-1 | TGCGCCAGCAGCCAAGTTTGGCCCGTCGCCGGGGAGCTGTTTTTT | CASSQVWPVAGELFF
few | TRBJ1-6 | - | TRBV28 | TGTGCCAGCAGTTTTAGAGACACGAGTTCACCCCTCCACTTT | CASSFRDTSSPLHF
- | TRBJ2-7 | TRBD2 | TRBV7-9 | TGTGCCAGCACCCTCAGGGCGGGGGGGGCTGACGAGCAGTACTTC | CASTLRAGGADEQYF
few | TRBJ1-4 | - | TRBV7-9 | TGTGCCAGCAGCTCCGGACTTACAACTAATGAAAAACTGTTTTTT | CASSSGLTTNEKLFF
- | TRBJ2-7 | - | TRBV19 | TGTGCCAGTAGTATGGACAGTTCCTACGAGCAGTACTTC | CASSMDSSYEQYF
- | TRBJ2-2 | TRBD2 | TRBV19 | TGTGCCAGTACAATTCGACTAGCGGGAGTGGGCACCGGGGAGCTGTTTTTT | CASTIRLAGVGTGELFF
- | TRBJ1-2 | - | TRBV10-3 | TGTGCCATCAGTGCGCTTCGGACAGATAACTATGGCTACACCTTC | CAISALRTDNYGYTF
- | TRBJ1-2 | - | TRBV6-5 | TGTGCCTGCCCGCGGGGGAACCTTAACTATGGCTACACCTTC | CACPRGNLNYGYTF
- | TRBJ2-1 | - | TRBV6-5 | TGTGCCAGCGTGCTTAGCGCAAGCTCCTACAATGAGCAGTTCTTC | CASVLSASSYNEQFF
- | TRBJ2-6 | TRBD1 | TRBV28 | TGTGCCAGCAGAGGACAGGCTGGGGCCAACGTCCTGACTTTC | CASRGQAGANVLTF
- | TRBJ1-3 | TRBD1 | TRBV5-1 | TGCGCCAGCAGCTTACTCGGACAGGGTGGAAACACCATATATTTT | CASSLLGQGGNTIYF
- | TRBJ1-2 | - | TRBV12-3/TRBV12-4 | TGTGCCAGCAGGTTATCCGGTAATGGCTACACCTTC | CASRLSGNGYTF
- | TRBJ2-2 | TRBD1 | TRBV5-1 | TGCGCCAGCAGCTCCGGGACAGCGAACACCGGGGAGCTGTTTTTT | CASSSGTANTGELFF
- | TRBJ2-1 | - | TRBV10-3 | TGTGCCATCAGTGAGTCGAGGGATGGGTGGTTCTTC | CAISESRDGWFF
- | TRBJ1-1 | - | TRBV7-9 | TGTGCCAGCACCCCCGGTCCGTTCATGAACACTGAAGCTTTCTTT | CASTPGPFMNTEAFF
- | TRBJ1-5 | - | TRBV3-1/TRBV3-2 | TGTGCCAGCAGCCCCCTGGCGGGGGTCAATCAGCCCCAGCATTTT | CASSPLAGVNQPQHF
- | TRBJ1-2 | - | TRBV30 | TGTGCCTGGACAAGACAACAGGGAAGTTATGGCTACACCTTC | CAWTRQQGSYGYTF
- | TRBJ2-7 | - | TRBV9 | TGTGCCAGCAGCGTACGGGACTTCAGCTACGAGCAGTACTTC | CASSVRDFSYEQYF
- | TRBJ1-5 | - | TRBV3-1/TRBV3-2 | TGTGCCAGCAGCAATATGGACGGGGGTTGGCCCCAGCATTTT | CASSNMDGGWPQHF
- | TRBJ1-2 | - | TRBV18 | TGTGCCAGCTCAGACTCGAACGTCTATGGCTACACCTTC | CASSDSNVYGYTF
- | TRBJ2-2 | TRBD1 | TRBV7-9 | TGTGCCAGCAGCCGACCTGACAGGGGGCAATCCGGGGAGCTGTTTTTT | CASSRPDRGQSGELFF
- | TRBJ2-1 | - | TRBV5-8 | TGTGCCAGCAGCCCAAGCGGTTATTTCTACAATGAGCAGTTCTTC | CASSPSGYFYNEQFF
- | TRBJ1-2 | - | TRBV6-5 | TGTGCCAGCACCGGTACAGGGTCTCTTGGCTACACCTTC | CASTGTGSLGYTF
- | TRBJ2-7 | TRBD2 | TRBV7-9 | TGTGCCAGCAGCTTCGCTCCTAGCGGGAGGGCCCCCGAGCAGTACTTC | CASSFAPSGRAPEQYF
- | TRBJ1-5 | TRBD1 | TRBV5-3 | TGTGCCAGATGTAACCGGACAGGGAGGCATCAGCCCCAGCATTTT | CARCNRTGRHQPQHF
many | TRBJ2-7 | TRBD2 | TRBV4-1 | TGCGCCAGCAGCCCGAGAGCGGGAGTAGTCCGGGAGCAGTACTTC | CASSPRAGVVREQYF
- | TRBJ2-5 | - | TRBV9 | TGTGCCAGCAGCGTAGGGGCACTAGAGACCCAGTACTTC | CASSVGALETQYF
- | TRBJ1-5 | TRBD1 | TRBV19 | TGTGCCAGTAGTATAAGGGTTGGGACAGGTTGGGATAGCAATCAGCCCCAGCATTTT | CASSIRVGTGWDSNQPQHF
- | TRBJ2-3 | - | TRBV27 | TGTGCCAGCAGTTTTTCCAGCGGAACAGATACGCAGTATTTT | CASSFSSGTDTQYF
- | TRBJ2-7 | TRBD1 | TRBV2 | TGTGCCAGCAGTGCCCGGACAGGGAGCGAGCAGTACTTC | CASSARTGSEQYF
- | TRBJ2-7 | TRBD1 | TRBV5-1 | TGCGCCAGCAGCTTGGGGGGGACAGGGAATTCCGAGCAGTACTTC | CASSLGGTGNSEQYF
- | TRBJ2-1 | - | TRBV27 | TGTGCCAGCAGTTCCGGACTTCAGCAGTTCTTC | CASSSGLQQFF
- | TRBJ2-7 | TRBD1 | TRBV28 | TGTGCCAGCAGTCCCGGGACAGGGAAGAGCTCCTACGAGCAGTACTTC | CASSPGTGKSSYEQYF
few | TRBJ1-4 | TRBD1 | TRBV27 | TGTGCCAGCAGTCCAACAGGGGACTCCTTCGCCCTTAATGAAAAACTGTTTTTT | CASSPTGDSFALNEKLFF
- | TRBJ1-2 | - | TRBV11-2 | TGTGCCAGCAGCCCTAATTTCAGGAACTATGGCTACACCTTC | CASSPNFRNYGYTF
- | TRBJ1-1 | - | TRBV5-1 | TGCGCCAGCAGCTACAGGGCGAACACTGAAGCTTTCTTT | CASSYRANTEAFF
- | TRBJ1-1 | - | TRBV24-1 | TGTGCCACCAGTGTCCCCCAAACAGGGAACACTGAAGCTTTCTTT | CATSVPQTGNTEAFF
- | TRBJ1-2 | TRBD1 | TRBV6-5 | TGTGCCAGCAGTCGAAGACAGGGTATCGGCTATGGCTACACCTTC | CASSRRQGIGYGYTF
- | TRBJ2-7 | TRBD2 | TRBV7-2 | TGTGCCAGCAGCTCTAGCGGGCCTACCTACGAGCAGTACTTC | CASSSSGPTYEQYF
- | TRBJ1-6 | - | TRBV3-1/TRBV3-2 | TGTGCCAGCAGCCAAGGGGACACCTTCCTCCACTTT | CASSQGDTFLHF
- | TRBJ2-7 | - | TRBV5-5 | TGTGCCAGCAGCTTGATGGACAACGAGCAGTACTTC | CASSLMDNEQYF
- | TRBJ2-1 | TRBD1 | TRBV18 | TGTGCCAGCTCACCCGACAGGGGAGGAGGAAATGAGCAGTTCTTC | CASSPDRGGGNEQFF
- | TRBJ1-1 | TRBD1 | TRBV6-6 | TGTGCCAGCAGCCACCGGACAGGGGCGAATTGGAACACTGAAGCTTTCTTT | CASSHRTGANWNTEAFF
- | TRBJ2-1 | - | TRBV5-4 | TGTGCCAGCAGCTCAGGCAATGAGCAGTTCTTC | CASSSGNEQFF
- | TRBJ1-2 | - | TRBV2 | TGTGCCAGCAGTGTCTCGGGGAGGGAGGATGGCTACACCTTC | CASSVSGREDGYTF
- | TRBJ1-3 | - | TRBV29-1 | TGCAGCGTTGAAGTTGGGCCCCAGTTCTCTGGAAACACCATATATTTT | CSVEVGPQFSGNTIYF
- | TRBJ1-1 | - | TRBV9 | TGTGCCAGCAGCGTAGGAGGCGCGGGCACTGAAGCTTTCTTT | CASSVGGAGTEAFF
- | TRBJ1-5 | - | TRBV5-5 | TGTGCCAGCAGCTTTCAGGGGCCTAGCAATCAGCCCCAGCATTTT | CASSFQGPSNQPQHF
few | TRBJ1-1 | TRBD1 | TRBV7-2 | TGTGCCAGCAGCTTAGAGGCAGGGGGTTGGAACACTGAAGCTTTCTTT | CASSLEAGGWNTEAFF
- | TRBJ2-1 | - | TRBV11-2 | TGTGCCAGCAGGGGCTCGGGGTCCGGGGATGAGCAGTTCTTC | CASRGSGSGDEQFF
- | TRBJ2-7 | TRBD2 | TRBV7-2 | TGTGCCAGCAGCCCACTAGCGAATTCCTACGAGCAGTACTTC | CASSPLANSYEQYF
- | TRBJ2-7 | TRBD2 | TRBV28 | TGTGCCAGCAGTCCCCCCCTCCTAGCTAGCGGGATCTTCCACGAGCAGTACTTC | CASSPPLLASGIFHEQYF
once | TRBJ2-3 | - | TRBV5-1 | TGCGCCAGCAGCTCCCAGGGTAGGGCAGATACGCAGTATTTT | CASSSQGRADTQYF
- | TRBJ2-1 | TRBD1 | TRBV7-9 | TGTGCCAGCAGCACCCTAACGGGACAGGCCTACAATGAGCAGTTCTTC | CASSTLTGQAYNEQFF
- | TRBJ2-5 | TRBD2 | TRBV27 | TGTGCCAGCAGTTCAAGACTAGCGGGAAGTCAAGAGACCCAGTACTTC | CASSSRLAGSQETQYF
- | TRBJ2-5 | TRBD1 | TRBV12-3/TRBV12-4 | TGTGCCAGCAGAGACAGGGGGGATGAGACCCAGTACTTC | CASRDRGDETQYF
- | TRBJ1-3 | - | TRBV6-5 | TGTGCCAGCAGTTACTTGGGGGCAGGAAACACCATATATTTT | CASSYLGAGNTIYF
few | TRBJ2-2 | - | TRBV14 | TGTGCCAGCAGCCGCCTTCGAGGCACCGAGGGCACCGGGGAGCTGTTTTTT | CASSRLRGTEGTGELFF
- | TRBJ2-7 | - | TRBV5-1 | TGCGCCAGCAGCTTGGCCAAGGGAGTAGGCTACGAGCAGTACTTC | CASSLAKGVGYEQYF
once | TRBJ2-3 | - | TRBV5-4 | TGTGCCAGCAGCTTTATCGAGAGCCTCACAGATACGCAGTATTTT | CASSFIESLTDTQYF